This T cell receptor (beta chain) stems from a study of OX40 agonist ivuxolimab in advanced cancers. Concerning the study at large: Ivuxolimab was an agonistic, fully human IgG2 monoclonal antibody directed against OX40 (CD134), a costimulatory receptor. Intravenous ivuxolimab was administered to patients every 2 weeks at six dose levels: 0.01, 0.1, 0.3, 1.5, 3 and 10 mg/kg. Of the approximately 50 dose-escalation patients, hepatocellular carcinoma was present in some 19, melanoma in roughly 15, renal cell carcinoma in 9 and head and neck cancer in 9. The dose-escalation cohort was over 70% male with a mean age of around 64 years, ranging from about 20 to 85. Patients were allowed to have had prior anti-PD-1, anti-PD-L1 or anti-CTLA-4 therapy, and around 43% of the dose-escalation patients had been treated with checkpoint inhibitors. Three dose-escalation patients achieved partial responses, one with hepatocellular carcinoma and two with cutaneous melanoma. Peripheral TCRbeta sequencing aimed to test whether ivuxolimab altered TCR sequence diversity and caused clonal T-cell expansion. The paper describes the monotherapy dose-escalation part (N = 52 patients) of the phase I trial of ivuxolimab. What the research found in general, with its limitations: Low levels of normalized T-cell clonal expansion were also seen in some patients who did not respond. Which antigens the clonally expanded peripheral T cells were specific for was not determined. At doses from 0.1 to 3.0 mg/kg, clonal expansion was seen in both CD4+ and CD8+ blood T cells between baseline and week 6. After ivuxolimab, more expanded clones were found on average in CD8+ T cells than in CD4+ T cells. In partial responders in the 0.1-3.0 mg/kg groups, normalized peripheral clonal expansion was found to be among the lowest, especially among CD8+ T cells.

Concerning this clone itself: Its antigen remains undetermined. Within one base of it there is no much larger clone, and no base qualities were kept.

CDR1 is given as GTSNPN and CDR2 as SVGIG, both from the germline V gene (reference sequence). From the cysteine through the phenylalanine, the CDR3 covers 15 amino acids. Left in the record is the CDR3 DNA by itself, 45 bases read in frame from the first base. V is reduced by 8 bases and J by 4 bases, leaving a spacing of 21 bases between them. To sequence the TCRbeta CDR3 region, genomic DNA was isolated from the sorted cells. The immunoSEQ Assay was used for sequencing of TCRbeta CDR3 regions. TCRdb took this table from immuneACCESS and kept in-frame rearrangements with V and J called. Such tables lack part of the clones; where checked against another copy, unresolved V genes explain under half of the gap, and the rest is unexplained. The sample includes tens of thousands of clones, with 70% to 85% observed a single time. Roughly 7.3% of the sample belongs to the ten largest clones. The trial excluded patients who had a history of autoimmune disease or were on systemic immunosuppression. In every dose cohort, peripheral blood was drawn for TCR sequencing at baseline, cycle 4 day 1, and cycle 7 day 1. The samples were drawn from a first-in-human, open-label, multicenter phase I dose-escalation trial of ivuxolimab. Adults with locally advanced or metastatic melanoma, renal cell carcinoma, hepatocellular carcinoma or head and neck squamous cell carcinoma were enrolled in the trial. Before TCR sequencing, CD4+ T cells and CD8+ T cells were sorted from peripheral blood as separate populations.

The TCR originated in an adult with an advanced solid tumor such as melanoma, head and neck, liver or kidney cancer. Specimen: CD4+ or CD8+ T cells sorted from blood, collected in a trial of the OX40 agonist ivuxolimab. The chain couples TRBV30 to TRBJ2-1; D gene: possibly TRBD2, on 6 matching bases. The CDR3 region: CAATLPGVSYNEQFF. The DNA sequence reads TGTGCCGCGACGCTCCCGGGGGTATCGTACAATGAGCAGTTCTTC.